A single sample gave rise to the 30 T cell receptor beta chains below, sequenced in a study of blood T cell repertoires in COVID-19 (dated by TCRdb to the early 2020s). Libraries were constructed by the immunoSEQ multiplex PCR assay. TCRdb provides this immuneACCESS table in a form limited to in-frame rearrangements. Some clones are lacking; in checked studies, under half of them reflect an unresolved V gene, and why the rest are absent is not known. The sample table records about 360,000 clones; around 84% of these occur just once. The ten largest clonotypes hold about 3% of the sample. The sequenced sample was peripheral blood. All receptors come from a human donor in a cohort sampled during active COVID-19.

The chain has TRBV2 and TRBJ2-1, with 12 bases identical to TRBD2. Losses at the gene ends were 9 bases for V and 10 bases for J; bases not matched to a gene: 7. There are 13 residues in the CDR3. Germline V gene data show CDR1 as SNHLY and CDR2 as FYNNEI. CDR3 coding DNA: TGTGCCAGAGCTGGACTAGCGGGATTGGAGCAGTTCTTC. Its translation: CARAGLAGLEQFF.

This chain connects TRBV24-1 to TRBJ2-7; 7 bases line up with TRBD1. CDR1 KGHDR and CDR2 SFDVKD come from the germline V gene. J gave up 3 bases and V 4 bases, and 5 bases lay outside the gene matches. The length of the CDR3 is 14 residues. The CDR3 DNA is TGTGCCACCAGTGACCCGCGACAGGGCTACGAGCAGTACTTC. Translated, it gives CATSDPRQGYEQYF.

The chain carries TRBV24-1 and TRBJ2-1; 9 bases align to TRBD2. The CDR3 runs to 15 residues. V trimming: 4 bases; J trimming: 6 bases; junction bases outside the gene matches: 6. The germline CDR1 and CDR2 sequences are KGHDR and SFDVKD. Written as DNA, the CDR3 is TGTGCCACCAGTGACCCTAGCGGGATTCGCAATGAGCAGTTCTTC. Amino acid sequence: CATSDPSGIRNEQFF.

The rearrangement links TRBV24-1 to TRBJ2-6; 7 bases match TRBD1. V was clipped by 3 bases and J by 2 bases; unmatched bases: 6. CDR1 is KGHDR and CDR2 is SFDVKD in the germline V gene. The CDR3 length is 17 residues. This chain's CDR3 is CATSDTPTGAGANVLTF. CDR3 coding DNA: TGTGCCACCAGTGATACACCCACAGGGGCTGGGGCCAACGTCCTGACTTTC.

The chain employs TRBV25-1 and TRBJ2-1; TRBD1 matches 9 bases. The germline V gene encodes CDR1 MGHDK and CDR2 SYGVNS. This CDR3 contains 15 residues. V dropped 4 bases and J dropped 4; count of bases not matched to a gene: 5. CDR3 sequence reads: CASSGGTGRYNEQFF. Here the CDR3 DNA reads TGTGCCAGCAGTGGAGGGACAGGGCGGTACAATGAGCAGTTCTTC.

This rearrangement joins TRBV2 to TRBJ1-5, with D uncertain. The CDR3 has 15 amino acids. Per the germline V gene, CDR1 is SNHLY and CDR2 is FYNNEI. With 2 bases removed from V and 3 bases from J, the gap between germline ends came to 11 bases. The CDR3 bases are TGTGCCAGCAGTGAAAGCTTGTACGACAATCAGCCCCAGCATTTT. It specifies CASSESLYDNQPQHF.

The chain links TRBV30 to TRBJ2-7; TRBD1 aligns across 8 bases. The CDR3 spans 13 residues. V lost 2 bases to trimming and J lost 5 bases; unmatched junction nucleotides: 5. The germline V gene has CDR1 GTSNPN and CDR2 SVGIG (reference sequence). Here the CDR3 reads CAWSQGARDEQYF. In nucleotides, the CDR3 is TGTGCCTGGAGTCAGGGGGCTCGCGACGAGCAGTACTTC.

J is TRBJ1-2 and V is TRBV7-2; 8 bases are shared with TRBD1. Germline V gives CDR1 SGHTA, CDR2 FQGNSA. The CDR3 has 14 amino acids. V lost 5 bases, J lost 4 bases, and 6 bases stayed unmatched. The CDR3 bases are TGTGCCAGCAGCACAGGGACAGGCCCCTATGGCTACACCTTC. Its translation is CASSTGTGPYGYTF.

This rearrangement joins TRBV4-1 to TRBJ2-2; 7 bases line up with TRBD2. Germline V CDR1 and CDR2: MGHRA, YSYEKL. Trimming took 1 base from V and 4 from J; bases not matched to a gene: 0. This CDR3 region has 14 residues. CDR3 amino acids: CASSQGEGTGELFF. The CDR3 bases are TGCGCCAGCAGCCAAGGGGAGGGCACCGGGGAGCTGTTTTTT.

The chain links TRBV24-1 to TRBJ2-7; 12 nucleotides match TRBD2. V gave up 2 bases and J gave up 3 bases; unmatched junction bases: 28. The CDR3 has 24 residues. Germline CDR1 KGHDR, CDR2 SFDVKD. The CDR3 protein is CATSDSFKQIAGTSGPAESYEQYF. CDR3 nucleotide sequence: TGTGCCACCAGTGATTCGTTCAAACAGATTGCCGGGACTAGCGGGCCGGCGGAAAGCTACGAGCAGTACTTC.

In DNA form, the CDR3 reads TGTGCCAGCAGCGTAGGTGGGGGCAGCTCCTATAATTCACCCCTCCACTTT. Amino acids: CASSVGGGSSYNSPLHF. V and J are TRBV9 and TRBJ1-6; possibly TRBD1 for D (6 bases). V was pared by 0 bases and J by 0 bases, with 10 bases between. Looked up from germline, CDR1 is SGDLS and CDR2 is YYNGEE. The CDR3 is made up of 17 amino acids.

This clone was counted a few times. The chain couples TRBV4-1 to TRBJ1-1; D not certain. The CDR3 is 15 amino acids. Germline CDR1 reads MGHRA; CDR2 reads YSYEKL. V dropped 3 bases and J dropped 1 base, with 12 bases sitting between them. The CDR3 nucleotides are TGCGCCAGCAGCCAGTTACAGAGTACGAACACTGAAGCTTTCTTT. It encodes CASSQLQSTNTEAFF.

This clone was detected only once. The chain uses TRBV27 and TRBJ2-2; the D is unclear. CDR3 size: 16 residues. V lost 4 bases, J lost 0 bases, and 12 bases lay in between. Germline CDR1 reads MNHEY; CDR2 reads SMNVEV (reference sequence). The CDR3 here is CASSYFGFANTGELFF. The CDR3 nucleotides read TGTGCCAGCAGTTATTTCGGTTTCGCGAACACCGGGGAGCTGTTTTTT.

The V call is TRBV19, the J call TRBJ2-7; 10 bases map to TRBD1. Germline CDR1 and CDR2: LNHDA and SQIVND (reference sequence). The J segment lost 6 bases and the V segment lost 3 bases, leaving 5 bases of the junction unmatched. The CDR3 is 14 amino acids. CDR3 sequence: CASSIPGQGGEQYF. CDR3 in DNA: TGTGCCAGTAGTATTCCAGGACAGGGGGGCGAGCAGTACTTC.

As to this clone: The junction departs from germline at one end; a sequencing error may be responsible. The chain links TRBV11-1 to TRBJ2-1; 7 nucleotides match TRBD1. There are 13 residues in the CDR3. The germline CDR1 and CDR2 sequences are SGHAT and FQDESV (reference sequence). In nucleotides, the CDR3 is TGTGCCAGCAGCTTAGAGAGGGACAGTCTGAAGGTCTTC. Protein: CASSLERDSLKVF.

The chain is built from TRBV11-1 and TRBJ2-1; 9 positions match TRBD1. Germline-derived CDR1 and CDR2 are SGHAT and FQDESV (reference sequence). V trimming: 3 bases; J trimming: 12 bases; junction bases outside the gene matches: 9. The CDR3 length is 14 residues. The CDR3 region has the DNA TGTGCCAGCAGCTTTGAGCTGGACAGGGGTGGGCAGTTCTTC. Translation gives CASSFELDRGGQFF.

The rearrangement uses TRBV28 and TRBJ2-1; no firm D call. This CDR3 has 17 amino acids. Trimming shortened V by 5 bases and J by 2 bases, and 19 bases separated the two germline ends. Germline CDR1 MDHEN, CDR2 SYDVKM. This chain's CDR3 is CASSGVSTVGPYNEQFF. CDR3 DNA sequence: TGTGCCAGCAGTGGCGTCAGCACAGTGGGCCCCTACAATGAGCAGTTCTTC.

A single count supports this clone. The rearrangement joins TRBV7-2 to TRBJ2-3; 7 bases are a match to TRBD1. CDR1 and CDR2 (germline): SGHTA, FQGNSA. The CDR3 consists of 16 residues. V lost 5 bases and J lost 0; bases outside the gene matches: 8. CDR3 sequence: CASSTTGAASTDTQYF. DNA of the CDR3: TGTGCCAGCAGCACCACAGGGGCGGCCAGCACAGATACGCAGTATTTT.

The chain joins TRBV5-1 to TRBJ2-3; the match to TRBD2 covers 7 bases. Germline CDR1 SGHRS, CDR2 YFSETQ. Trimming at V came to 0 bases and at J to 3 bases, leaving 16 bases not matched to a gene. This CDR3 contains 19 residues. Here the CDR3 DNA reads TGCGCCAGCAGCTTGGATTTCCCCGGGTGGGGGGGAATAACAGATACGCAGTATTTT. Translation gives CASSLDFPGWGGITDTQYF.

The CDR3 nucleotides are TGTGCCACCAGCCAATATAGCGGGAGCGGGGAGACCCAGTACTTC. Amino acid sequence: CATSQYSGSGETQYF. The J gene is TRBJ2-5, the V gene TRBV15, with TRBD2 matching 9 bases. CDR3 length: 15 amino acids. Looked up from germline, CDR1 is LNHNV and CDR2 is YYDKDF (reference sequence). With V trimmed by 5 bases and J by 5 bases, 9 bases remained unmatched.

This chain uses TRBV6-5 with TRBJ1-2; maybe TRBD1 (5 bases). This CDR3 contains 14 residues. The V end lost 4 bases, the J end lost 4 bases, and 13 bases lay between the germline ends. Germline lookup yields CDR1 MNHEY and CDR2 SVGAGI. DNA of the CDR3: TGTGCCAGCAGTTCCACCACAGGTTCCTATGGCTACACCTTC. Protein product: CASSSTTGSYGYTF.

The chain is built from TRBV7-9 and TRBJ1-2; D not resolved. Germline CDR1 and CDR2: SEHNR and FQNEAQ (reference sequence). The V end lost 1 base, the J end lost 1 base, and 13 bases lay between the germline ends. This CDR3 is built from 16 residues. The CDR3 here is CASSLGIGDDNYGYTF. DNA of the CDR3: TGTGCCAGCAGCTTAGGCATAGGAGACGATAACTATGGCTACACCTTC.

The chain is built from TRBV10-3 and TRBJ2-1; 7 nucleotides agree with TRBD2. This CDR3 is built from 14 residues. The V segment lost 2 bases and the J segment 10 bases; nucleotides outside the gene matches: 8. The germline gives CDR1 ENHRY, CDR2 SYGVKD. CDR3 bases: TGTGCCATCAGTGAGCGAACTAGCGCTGGCGAGCAGTTCTTC. As protein: CAISERTSAGEQFF.

CDR3 in DNA: TGTGCCAGCAGTGGCGGGACTAGCGGGAGCTACGAGCAGTACTTC. Protein product: CASSGGTSGSYEQYF. The V gene is TRBV28, the J gene TRBJ2-7, with 14 bases lining up with TRBD2. The germline V gene encodes CDR1 MDHEN and CDR2 SYDVKM. The V segment lost 5 bases and the J segment 3 bases; nucleotides outside the gene matches: 3. The CDR3 loop spans 15 amino acids.

V is TRBV6-5 and J is TRBJ1-4; D is uncertain. CDR3 length equals 13 residues. CDR1 and CDR2 from the germline V gene are MNHEY and SVGAGI. V lost 7 bases and J 5 bases, leaving 11 bases between the germline ends. The chain's CDR3 is CASKDILNEKLFF. CDR3 nucleotide sequence: TGTGCCAGCAAAGACATCCTAAATGAAAAACTGTTTTTT.

The genes are TRBV5-1 and TRBJ2-3; 8 bases are a match to TRBD1. The J segment lost 3 bases and the V segment lost 0 bases, leaving 3 bases of the junction unmatched. CDR3 length equals 15 residues. Germline loops: CDR1 SGHRS, CDR2 YFSETQ. As DNA, the CDR3 is TGCGCCAGCAGCTTGGCAGGGGGCGAAACAGATACGCAGTATTTT. Protein sequence: CASSLAGGETDTQYF.

V usage is TRBV18 and J usage is TRBJ2-7; perhaps TRBD2 as D (6 bases). Between the trimmed V and J ends, which lost 3 bases and 7 bases, there was a span of 10 bases. The CDR3 consists of 12 residues. Germline values: CDR1 KGHSH, CDR2 LQKENI. The CDR3 reads CASSPGAGEQYF. In DNA, the CDR3 is TGTGCCAGCTCACCCGGGGCGGGAGAGCAGTACTTC.

V usage is TRBV4-1 and J usage is TRBJ1-2; D perhaps matches TRBD1 (5 bases). Trimming took 0 bases from V and 6 from J, leaving 14 bases between them. Germline-derived CDR1 and CDR2 are MGHRA and YSYEKL. The CDR3 runs 15 residues. The CDR3 nucleotides read TGCGCCAGCAGCCAAGATAAGCCGGGGGTCCATGGCTACACCTTC. The encoded protein is CASSQDKPGVHGYTF.

CDR3: CATSIQREAHNEQFF. Written as DNA, the CDR3 is TGTGCCACCAGCATCCAGCGGGAGGCCCACAATGAGCAGTTCTTC. The chain uses TRBV15 and TRBJ2-1; 9 bases are shared with TRBD2. CDR1 is LNHNV and CDR2 is YYDKDF in the germline V gene (reference sequence). The V gene end was trimmed by 4 bases and the J gene end by 5 bases; junction bases not matched to a gene: 6. There are 15 residues in the CDR3.

The chain combines TRBV5-6 with TRBJ2-7; TRBD2 aligns across 8 bases. The germline V gene encodes CDR1 SGHDT and CDR2 YYEEEE. V was pared by 4 bases and J by 0 bases, with 9 bases of the junction left unmatched. This CDR3 is built from 16 residues. The CDR3 DNA reads as TGTGCCAGCAGCCTCGTTGCGGGAGGCCTCTCCTACGAGCAGTACTTC. Translation gives CASSLVAGGLSYEQYF.